This entry features one TCR beta chain sequence. No cognate antigen has been identified for it. No much larger clonotype is one base removed from it; base qualities were not supplied. The collaborating institutions used their own protocols to collect whole blood in K2EDTA tubes. Collaborator samples were shipped for TCRbeta analysis as frozen whole blood, isolated PBMCs, or DNA extracted from either sample type. The CDR3 contains 17 residues, cysteine and phenylalanine counted. Kept here is only the CDR3 DNA, which spans 51 bases and is read in frame from base 1. Ends trimmed: V by 1 base, J by 6 bases; bases unmatched to a gene: 12. This sample was included in a study of blood T cell repertoires in COVID-19 (dated by TCRdb to about 2020). A note on the overall study: Collaborator samples came from the United States, Italy and Spain and covered acute and convalescent phases of COVID-19. The dataset comprised deeply sampled blood TCRbeta repertoires from subjects exposed to, actively infected with, or recovered from COVID-19. Where available, HLA class I and class II types were obtained from metadata supplied by the sample provider rather than from assay-based typing. The prospective study material was composed of cDNA or gDNA derived from T cells, B-cell-depleted T cells, or PBMCs. Samples came from the ongoing ImmuneRACE study (first 160 participants) plus 1,254 subjects from 6 global collaborators. The repertoires were released in a freely available public database meant as a resource for research on the immune response to SARS-CoV-2. Sample metadata almost always included a de-identified subject ID, COVID-19 status, age in years and sex. What the research found in general, with its limitations: The quantity of clinical and demographic metadata differed by source and by participant and was supplied without curation.

TCRbeta CDR3 regions were amplified from genomic DNA using the immunoSEQ Assay, a bias-controlled multiplex PCR. Under the source paper's analysis protocol: Nucleated cell counts per sample were estimated from amplification of reference gene primers within the assay. Sequence reads were collapsed and filtered to measure the absolute abundance of every unique TCRbeta CDR3 rearrangement. Productive Simpson clonality was computed per sample as the square root of Simpson's diversity index over productive rearrangements. TCRdb obtained this table from immuneACCESS and retained in-frame rearrangements with V and J assigned. These tables miss some clones; where compared with another copy, unresolved V genes account for less than half of the shortfall, and the remainder is unexplained. V and J calls and clone size are those listed in that table; D and trimming were worked out from the DNA. The sample table shows tens of thousands of clones, and about 86% are seen once. Together, the top ten hold 28% of the sample.

Sequences were obtained from peripheral blood. The rearrangement joined TRBV23-1 to TRBJ1-1, with 9 bases aligning to TRBD1. TRBV23-1 carries the ORF label, with uncertain function. This receptor was obtained from a human donor in a cohort sampled during active COVID-19. The nucleotide sequence is TGCGCCAGCAGTCAATATCCTTGGGACAGGGCTTTTGCTGAAGCTTTCTTT. Its coded protein is CASSQYPWDRAFAEAFF.